The sequence of this T cell receptor beta chain was determined in a study of T cell changes during pregnancy in multiple sclerosis. The CDR3 length is 15 residues. Germline V gene data show CDR1 as MNHEY and CDR2 as SMNVEV (reference sequence). Trimming pared 5 bases from V and 4 bases from J, leaving 18 bases between. TCRdb's copy holds only in-frame clones and misses some; the assay was immunoSEQ multiplex PCR. Of around 130,000 clones detected, approximately 94% appear once; the ten largest clones hold roughly 6.2%. The starting material was peripheral blood, obtained before pregnancy. This chain uses TRBV27 with TRBJ2-7, with D possibly TRBD1 on 6 matching bases. This receptor was identified in a female donor with multiple sclerosis, enrolled in a pregnancy study. Here the CDR3 DNA reads TGTGCCAGCAGTCCACTTAAGGGGGTTTGGTACGAGCAGTACTTC. Its protein product is CASSPLKGVWYEQYF.